These 29 T cell receptor beta chains originate from one sample sequenced in a study of PD-L1 blockade in urothelial cancer. Clones were read by immunoSEQ multiplex PCR, and TCRdb kept only the in-frame ones, dropping some. The sample holds 130,000 or so clones; roughly 80% are singletons and the top ten take 3.2%. Time point denoted: pretreatment peripheral blood. The sequencing here drew on PBMCs, taken around atezolizumab (anti-PD-L1) treatment. Receptor source: a man between 45 and 60 years old with urothelial cancer.

V usage is TRBV5-1 and J usage is TRBJ2-2; 11 nucleotides match TRBD2. Germline CDR1 and CDR2: SGHRS and YFSETQ. Trimming at V came to 1 base and at J to 0 bases, leaving 11 bases not matched to a gene. The CDR3 runs 20 residues. The CDR3 loop is CASSLILAGVAGSNTGELFF. In nucleotides, the CDR3 is TGCGCCAGCAGCTTGATACTAGCGGGAGTTGCGGGGTCGAACACCGGGGAGCTGTTTTTT.

The CDR3 is CASKSSRGLDTGELFF. DNA of the CDR3: TGCGCCAGCAAGAGTAGCAGGGGGCTTGACACCGGGGAGCTGTTTTTT. The chain joins TRBV10-1 to TRBJ2-2, with 8 bases aligning to TRBD1. Germline CDR1 reads WNHNN; CDR2 reads SYGVQD (reference sequence). The J segment lost 3 bases and the V segment lost 7 bases, leaving 10 bases of the junction unmatched. The CDR3 runs to 16 residues.

The J gene is TRBJ2-1, the V gene TRBV28, with 7 bases lining up with TRBD1. The J segment lost 0 bases and the V segment lost 6 bases, leaving 8 bases of the junction unmatched. The CDR3 totals 16 residues. From germline, CDR1 is MDHEN and CDR2 SYDVKM. CDR3 in DNA: TGTGCCAGCAGCTTGGGGCCAGGGGGCTCCTACAATGAGCAGTTCTTC. Protein: CASSLGPGGSYNEQFF.

The genes are TRBV18 and TRBJ1-2; the match to TRBD1 covers 7 bases. Trimming at V came to 2 bases and at J to 3 bases, leaving 3 bases not matched to a gene. CDR3 length: 14 amino acids. The germline V gene encodes CDR1 KGHSH and CDR2 LQKENI. The CDR3: CASSPSQGYYGYTF. The CDR3 DNA sequence: TGTGCCAGCTCACCATCACAGGGGTACTATGGCTACACCTTC.

This clone was found once. The V gene is TRBV4-1, the J gene TRBJ1-2, with TRBD1 as a possible D gene (6 bases). The CDR3 has 16 amino acids. The V gene lost 1 base and the J gene lost 4 bases, with 16 bases spanning the gap. Germline V lookup: CDR1 MGHRA, CDR2 YSYEKL. CDR3 region: CASSQGPQGSGYGYTF. The DNA of the CDR3 is TGCGCCAGCAGCCAAGGCCCACAGGGAAGCGGCTATGGCTACACCTTC.

This clone showed up just once. The V call is TRBV28, the J call TRBJ2-3; the match to TRBD2 covers 7 bases. This CDR3 comprises 15 residues. Germline V lookup: CDR1 MDHEN, CDR2 SYDVKM. Losses at the gene ends were 2 bases for V and 4 bases for J; bases not matched to a gene: 6. The CDR3 region is CASSLAGAGADTQYF. CDR3 bases: TGTGCCAGCAGTTTAGCGGGAGCCGGGGCAGATACGCAGTATTTT.

This rearrangement joins TRBV2 to TRBJ1-6; D is unclear. CDR3 length equals 17 residues. With 2 bases removed from V and 0 bases from J, the gap between germline ends came to 11 bases. Germline V gene lookup returns CDR1 SNHLY and CDR2 FYNNEI. The CDR3 reads CASSELVLSSYNSPLHF. In nucleotides, the CDR3 is TGTGCCAGCAGTGAACTTGTTCTTAGCTCCTATAATTCACCCCTCCACTTT.

The rearrangement links TRBV5-1 to TRBJ2-3; 12 bases are a match to TRBD2. The CDR3 is 14 residues long. The germline CDR1 and CDR2 sequences are SGHRS and YFSETQ. The ends lost 3 bases at V and 4 bases at J; junction bases unmatched: 0. In nucleotides, the CDR3 is TGCGCCAGCAGCTCTAGCGGGAGGGCAGATACGCAGTATTTT. The encoded protein is CASSSSGRADTQYF.

The chain links TRBV13 to TRBJ2-7, with 9 bases that match TRBD2. With V trimmed by 4 bases and J by 4 bases, 8 bases remained unmatched. Germline CDR1 reads PRHDT; CDR2 reads FYEKMQ (reference sequence). CDR3 length equals 15 residues. This CDR3 reads CASSWGAGGGYEQYF. CDR3 bases: TGTGCCAGCAGCTGGGGAGCGGGAGGAGGTTACGAGCAGTACTTC.

The rearrangement links TRBV30 to TRBJ1-1; D unresolved. This CDR3 region has 13 residues. The germline V and J ends were trimmed by 0 bases and 11 bases, with 16 bases remaining between them. In germline, CDR1 is GTSNPN, CDR2 SVGIG (reference sequence). CDR3: CAWSVQGSRFAFF. DNA of the CDR3: TGTGCCTGGAGTGTACAAGGGAGCCGTTTCGCTTTCTTT.

The CDR3 reads CASSWTSGAETQYF. The CDR3 DNA reads TGTGCCAGCAGCTGGACTAGCGGGGCGGAGACCCAGTACTTC. The chain carries TRBV5-4 and TRBJ2-5, with 12 bases identical to TRBD2. The trim removed 3 bases at V and 5 bases at J, leaving 2 bases unmatched. There are 14 residues in the CDR3. Per germline, CDR1 SGHNT and CDR2 YYREEE (reference sequence). The full variable domain, with the rest looked up from reference TRBV5-4 and TRBJ2-5, is ETGVTQSPTHLIKTRGQQVTLRCSSQSGHNTVSWYQQALGQGPQFIFQYYREEENGRGNFPPRFSGLQFPNYSSELNVNALELDDSALYLCASSWTSGAETQYFGPGTRLLVL.

The chain carries TRBV4-1 and TRBJ1-1, with D maybe TRBD1 (6 bases). Between the trimmed V and J ends, which lost 4 bases and 1 base, there was a span of 16 bases. Germline V gives CDR1 MGHRA, CDR2 YSYEKL. The CDR3 is 16 amino acids. CDR3 coding DNA: TGCGCCAGCAGCCCCAGAGCAGGGGCTTCGAACACTGAAGCTTTCTTT. Its protein is CASSPRAGASNTEAFF.

This clone was recorded a few times. The chain joins TRBV18 to TRBJ1-1, with D uncertain. Per the germline V gene, CDR1 is KGHSH and CDR2 is LQKENI. The CDR3 has 20 residues. Trimming removed 3 bases from V and 0 bases from J, with 26 bases in between. This CDR3 is CASSPVFVGPTEYMNTEAFF. The CDR3 DNA is TGTGCCAGCTCACCGGTTTTCGTAGGCCCTACAGAATATATGAACACTGAAGCTTTCTTT.

The chain links TRBV9 to TRBJ2-5; the D gene is possibly TRBD1 (6 bases). The germline V gene has CDR1 SGDLS and CDR2 YYNGEE. V lost 4 bases, J lost 1 base, and 14 bases lay in between. The CDR3 sequence is 15 residues long. CDR3 nucleotides: TGTGCCAGCAGCCAGGCCCCGACAGGCCAAGAGACCCAGTACTTC. This gives the protein CASSQAPTGQETQYF.

This clone was counted only a few times. This chain connects TRBV7-2 to TRBJ1-6; 9 bases map to TRBD1. V dropped 5 bases and J dropped 6; count of bases not matched to a gene: 11. Germline V CDR1 and CDR2: SGHTA, FQGNSA. The CDR3 runs 17 residues. CDR3 coding DNA: TGTGCCAGCAGCCTCAGGGCCGGGACAGGGTTTAATTCACCCCTCCACTTT. This sequence encodes CASSLRAGTGFNSPLHF.

V usage is TRBV7-2 and J usage is TRBJ2-1, with 7 bases identical to TRBD2. CDR3 size: 12 residues. The trim removed 8 bases at V and 9 bases at J, leaving 7 bases unmatched. Germline V lookup: CDR1 SGHTA, CDR2 FQGNSA. In nucleotides, the CDR3 is TGTGCCAGCGGGAAGAGGGAGGGTGAGCAGTTCTTC. Its translation is CASGKREGEQFF.

This clone was picked up a small number of times. V is TRBV4-2 and J is TRBJ1-2, with 7 bases fitting TRBD1. The CDR3 runs to 12 residues. Trimming at V came to 4 bases and at J to 7 bases, leaving 3 bases not matched to a gene. The germline V gene has CDR1 LGHNA and CDR2 YNFKEQ. CDR3 sequence reads: CASSPDRVGYTF. Here the CDR3 DNA reads TGTGCCAGCAGCCCAGACAGGGTTGGCTACACCTTC.

The gene calls are TRBV2 and TRBJ1-2, with D perhaps matching TRBD1 (5 bases). Germline CDR1 is SNHLY and CDR2 is FYNNEI. V dropped 6 bases and J dropped 4 bases, with 12 bases sitting between them. The CDR3 contains 13 residues. Written as DNA, the CDR3 is TGTGCCAGCAGGGAACAGGCTATCTATGGCTACACCTTC. This translates into CASREQAIYGYTF.

The V call is TRBV6-6, the J call TRBJ2-5; tentative D call: TRBD2 (7 bases). The CDR3 runs 16 residues. CDR1 MNHNY and CDR2 SVGAGI come from the germline V gene (reference sequence). The V end lost 4 bases, the J end lost 2 bases, and 17 bases lay between the germline ends. DNA for the CDR3: TGTGCCAGCAGTTCAATTAGGGGGGGAGGGCAAGAGACCCAGTACTTC. Translated: CASSSIRGGGQETQYF.

This clone has just a few counts. The V call is TRBV2, the J call TRBJ1-1; 9 bases are a match to TRBD1. CDR1 and CDR2 from the germline V gene are SNHLY and FYNNEI. The trim removed 2 bases at V and 7 bases at J, leaving 5 bases unmatched. The CDR3 covers 14 residues. The CDR3 loop reads CASSEWDRVGEAFF. The CDR3 nucleotides read TGTGCCAGCAGTGAATGGGACAGGGTCGGTGAAGCTTTCTTT. The full variable domain, rest sourced from reference TRBV2 and TRBJ1-1, is EPEVTQTPSHQVTQMGQEVILRCVPISNHLYFYWYRQILGQKVEFLVSFYNNEISEKSEIFDDQFSVERPDGSNFTLKIRSTKLEDSAMYFCASSEWDRVGEAFFGQGTRLTVV.

There are a few counts of this clone. The V call is TRBV28, the J call TRBJ1-2; D possibly corresponds to TRBD1 (5 bases). The CDR3 sequence is 11 residues long. Per germline, CDR1 MDHEN and CDR2 SYDVKM. Trimming removed 8 bases at V and 7 bases at J, with 11 bases between. In DNA form, the CDR3 reads TGTGCCAGCGGTCAGGGTGGTGGCTACACCTTC. Translating it yields CASGQGGGYTF.

This clone was counted a few times. This chain connects TRBV7-2 to TRBJ2-2, with D hard to call. The V end lost 7 bases, the J end lost 2 bases, and 20 bases lay between the germline ends. The CDR3 covers 17 residues. Germline V gene sequence: CDR1 SGHTA, CDR2 FQGNSA. The CDR3 bases are TGTGCCAGCAACTTCCCCAAGGAGAGTGTTAACACCGGGGAGCTGTTTTTT. Amino acids: CASNFPKESVNTGELFF. Supplemented by reference TRBV7-2 and TRBJ2-2, the full variable domain reads GAGVSQSPSNKVTEKGKDVELRCDPISGHTALYWYRQSLGQGLEFLIYFQGNSAPDKSGLPSDRFSAERTGGSVSTLTIQRTQQEDSAVYLCASNFPKESVNTGELFFGEGSRLTVL.

The V call is TRBV7-3, the J call TRBJ2-7; tentatively, D is TRBD2 (6 bases). Per the germline V gene, CDR1 is SGHTA and CDR2 is FQGTGA. V shed 2 bases and J shed 4 bases, with 15 bases lying between them. This CDR3 spans 15 amino acids. CDR3 DNA: TGTGCCAGCAGCTTATCTTACGGGAGAGGGTACGAGCAGTACTTC. Translating gives CASSLSYGRGYEQYF.

The table lists this clone with many counts. The gene calls are TRBV6-1 and TRBJ1-4; D is unresolved. This CDR3 is 15 amino acids long. The V end lost 0 bases, the J end lost 13 bases, and 18 bases lay between the germline ends. CDR1 and CDR2 (germline): MNHNS, SASEGT. The CDR3 is CASSEALGLQNILFF. As DNA, the CDR3 is TGTGCCAGCAGTGAAGCTCTGGGCCTACAGAATATACTGTTTTTT.

The CDR3 protein is CASSPRGAGTPYEQYF. CDR3 DNA sequence: TGTGCCAGCAGTCCACGGGGGGCAGGAACCCCCTACGAGCAGTACTTC. This chain connects TRBV28 to TRBJ2-7; D possibly corresponds to TRBD2 (7 bases). CDR1 is MDHEN, CDR2 SYDVKM, per germline. The CDR3 sequence is 16 residues long. Trimming left V 5 bases short and J 2 bases short, with 19 bases between.

This sequence joins TRBV5-5 and TRBJ2-5; the match to TRBD1 covers 9 bases. Germline values: CDR1 SGHKS, CDR2 YYEKEE (reference sequence). V lost 3 bases to trimming and J lost 1 base; unmatched junction nucleotides: 10. This CDR3 spans 17 amino acids. CDR3 region: CASSYGLQGATQETQYF. The CDR3 coding sequence is TGTGCCAGCAGCTACGGTCTACAGGGGGCAACCCAAGAGACCCAGTACTTC.

The genes are TRBV6-5 and TRBJ2-7, with unresolved D. This CDR3 comprises 11 residues. The V and J ends lost 6 bases and 1 base respectively, with 4 bases between them. Germline V gives CDR1 MNHEY, CDR2 SVGAGI. CDR3 nucleotides: TGTGCCAGCAGACAATCCTACGAGCAGTACTTC. Protein: CASRQSYEQYF.

This clone was counted a single time. The rearrangement joins TRBV15 to TRBJ2-1, with 10 bases matching TRBD1. V gave up 0 bases and J gave up 6 bases; unmatched junction bases: 5. CDR1 is LNHNV, CDR2 YYDKDF, per germline (reference sequence). This CDR3 has 16 amino acids. The CDR3 nucleotides read TGTGCCACCAGCAGAGACCGACAGGGGGCGGGCAATGAGCAGTTCTTC. It encodes CATSRDRQGAGNEQFF.

V and J are TRBV28 and TRBJ1-5; the D is unclear. Germline values: CDR1 MDHEN, CDR2 SYDVKM. V was shortened by 1 base and J by 0 bases, with 10 bases between the two germline ends. This CDR3 has 16 amino acids. The CDR3 region is CASSLYWAVSNQPQHF. DNA for the CDR3: TGTGCCAGCAGTTTATATTGGGCAGTTAGCAATCAGCCCCAGCATTTT.